This TCR beta chain originates from a study of control samples from healthy donors and cancer patients. Per germline, CDR1 MNHEY and CDR2 SVGEGT. The length of the CDR3 is 18 residues. Trimming cost V 2 bases and J 0 bases; bases outside gene matches: 5. TCRdb keeps only in-frame clones here, not all; method: immunoSEQ multiplex PCR. Altogether 50,000 to 75,000 clones are present, roughly 85% being singletons, with the ten largest covering roughly 6%. The sequenced material came from blood. The rearrangement joins TRBV6-2 or TRBV6-3 to TRBJ2-7, with TRBD2 identical over 15 bases. This TCR was recovered from a man aged 35 to 55 in good health. CDR3 coding DNA: TGTGCCAGCAGTTACCCGGGACTAGCGGGAGGAGACTCCTACGAGCAGTACTTC. The encoded protein is CASSYPGLAGGDSYEQYF.